The 29 T cell receptor beta chains in this list originate from one sample, sequenced in a study of blood T cell repertoires in COVID-19. Measured with immunoSEQ multiplex PCR; TCRdb has only the in-frame clones, and not every one. The table has about 240,000 clones, under 85% seen once. The specimen was peripheral blood. These TCRs come from a man between 25 and 39 years old who had recovered from COVID-19.

V gene TRBV11-1 combines with J gene TRBJ2-5; perhaps TRBD2 as D (6 bases). Germline-derived CDR1 and CDR2 are SGHAT and FQDESV (reference sequence). CDR3 length equals 13 residues. Trimming took 4 bases from V and 5 from J, leaving 11 bases between them. The CDR3, as DNA: TGTGCCAGCAGCTGGGACTCTTGGGAGACCCAGTACTTC. Amino acids: CASSWDSWETQYF.

This clone was counted ten times or more. The chain carries TRBV6-4 and TRBJ2-3, with 10 positions matching TRBD2. V trimming: 4 bases; J trimming: 4 bases; junction bases outside the gene matches: 8. CDR3 length equals 16 residues. Germline V CDR1 and CDR2: MRHNA, SNTAGT. This CDR3 reads CASSVSGGALADTQYF. CDR3 coding DNA: TGTGCCAGCAGTGTGAGCGGGGGGGCCCTCGCAGATACGCAGTATTTT.

This clone was picked up a small number of times. The chain joins TRBV7-9 to TRBJ2-3; the D gene is possibly TRBD2 (6 bases). Trimming took 4 bases from V and 3 from J, leaving 14 bases between them. The CDR3 length is 15 residues. Germline CDR1 and CDR2: SEHNR and FQNEAQ (reference sequence). Written as DNA, the CDR3 is TGTGCCAGCAGCTCCCGACTAGAAGCGACAGATACGCAGTATTTT. This codes for CASSSRLEATDTQYF.

This clone occurred once. This rearrangement joins TRBV7-2 to TRBJ2-3, with 9 nucleotides matching TRBD2. V was pared by 8 bases and J by 1 base, with 10 bases of the junction left unmatched. The CDR3 is made up of 16 amino acids. The germline gives CDR1 SGHTA, CDR2 FQGNSA. The CDR3 coding sequence is TGTGCCAGCTCCCTGAGGATAGCGGGGGGCACAGATACGCAGTATTTT. It specifies CASSLRIAGGTDTQYF. Based on the CDR3 plus reference TRBV7-2 and TRBJ2-3, the full variable domain is GAGVSQSPSNKVTEKGKDVELRCDPISGHTALYWYRQSLGQGLEFLIYFQGNSAPDKSGLPSDRFSAERTGGSVSTLTIQRTQQEDSAVYLCASSLRIAGGTDTQYFGPGTRLTVL.

The V and J genes are TRBV7-9 and TRBJ1-4, with TRBD1 matching over 8 bases. The ends lost 5 bases at V and 7 bases at J; junction bases unmatched: 3. The CDR3 length is 13 residues. CDR1 is SEHNR and CDR2 is FQNEAQ in the germline V gene (reference sequence). CDR3 in amino acids: CASSSRGLEKLFF. The CDR3 DNA reads as TGTGCCAGCAGCAGCAGGGGGCTTGAAAAACTGTTTTTT.

The chain carries TRBV19 and TRBJ1-2; 12 positions match TRBD1. V was clipped by 3 bases and J by 1 base; unmatched bases: 6. The CDR3 is 17 residues long. Germline lookup yields CDR1 LNHDA and CDR2 SQIVND (reference sequence). CDR3 residues: CASSISGTGGYNYGYTF. CDR3 sequence (DNA): TGTGCCAGTAGTATCTCGGGGACAGGGGGCTATAACTATGGCTACACCTTC.

The rearrangement uses TRBV7-9 and TRBJ2-5; TRBD1 is a possible D gene (6 bases). The germline V and J ends were trimmed by 6 bases and 1 base, with 9 bases remaining between them. The germline V gene encodes CDR1 SEHNR and CDR2 FQNEAQ (reference sequence). The CDR3 has 13 residues. The CDR3 sequence is CASRRQAQETQYF. In DNA, the CDR3 is TGTGCCAGCAGAAGACAGGCCCAAGAGACCCAGTACTTC.

The chain employs TRBV10-3 and TRBJ2-1, with TRBD2 matching 12 bases. The germline V gene encodes CDR1 ENHRY and CDR2 SYGVKD. The CDR3 spans 14 residues. Trimming took 5 bases from V and 8 from J; bases not matched to a gene: 4. Here the CDR3 DNA reads TGTGCCATCAGTACTAGCGGGGGGTCGGATGAGCAGTTCTTC. It translates to CAISTSGGSDEQFF.

The V gene is TRBV10-3, the J gene TRBJ1-2, with 9 nucleotides matching TRBD1. The V gene end was trimmed by 1 base and the J gene end by 8 bases; junction bases not matched to a gene: 11. Germline lookup yields CDR1 ENHRY and CDR2 SYGVKD. CDR3 length: 16 residues. The CDR3: CAISEFGGQGAAGYTF. Here the CDR3 DNA reads TGTGCCATCAGTGAGTTTGGGGGACAGGGCGCCGCGGGCTACACCTTC.

This clone was recorded once. The chain links TRBV5-1 to TRBJ2-3; 9 nucleotides align to TRBD2. The V and J ends lost 4 bases and 4 bases, in that order; junction bases with no gene match: 4. The germline V gene encodes CDR1 SGHRS and CDR2 YFSETQ. The CDR3 runs 14 residues. The CDR3 DNA follows: TGCGCCAGCAGCGTAGGGACTAGCTCAGATACGCAGTATTTT. As protein: CASSVGTSSDTQYF. Using reference TRBV5-1 and TRBJ2-3 for the parts outside the CDR3, the full variable domain is KAGVTQTPRYLIKTRGQQVTLSCSPISGHRSVSWYQQTPGQGLQFLFEYFSETQRNKGNFPGRFSGRQFSNSRSEMNVSTLELGDSALYLCASSVGTSSDTQYFGPGTRLTVL.

Turning to this clone: Distinct nucleotide sequences in the sample also encode this CDR3. The gene calls are TRBV19 and TRBJ2-2, with TRBD1 as a possible D gene (6 bases). The germline CDR1 and CDR2 sequences are LNHDA and SQIVND (reference sequence). The CDR3 loop spans 14 amino acids. With 3 bases removed from V and 5 bases from J, the gap between germline ends came to 10 bases. CDR3 residues: CASSMTGSTGELFF. CDR3 sequence (DNA): TGTGCCAGTAGTATGACAGGCTCGACCGGGGAGCTGTTTTTT.

The chain recombines TRBV9 with TRBJ2-3; the D is unclear. The CDR3 is 15 amino acids. The germline V gene encodes CDR1 SGDLS and CDR2 YYNGEE. Trimming stripped 0 bases from V and 0 bases from J, with 8 bases between. The CDR3 reads CASSVGLGSTDTQYF. The CDR3 coding sequence is TGTGCCAGCAGCGTAGGACTCGGAAGCACAGATACGCAGTATTTT.

The chain links TRBV9 to TRBJ2-3; D may be TRBD2 (5 bases). Germline CDR1 and CDR2: SGDLS and YYNGEE. The V end was cut by 4 bases, the J end by 2 bases, with 17 bases between. The length of the CDR3 is 16 residues. CDR3 amino acids: CASSPRGGGYTDTQYF. CDR3 bases: TGTGCCAGCAGCCCCCGCGGAGGAGGATACACAGATACGCAGTATTTT.

The chain couples TRBV12-3 or TRBV12-4 to TRBJ1-3; D gene ambiguous. This CDR3 has 12 amino acids. The germline V and J ends were trimmed by 5 bases and 3 bases, with 5 bases remaining between them. The CDR3 reads CASSGGGNTIYF. The CDR3 DNA sequence: TGTGCCAGCAGTGGCGGTGGAAACACCATATATTTT.

This clone was seen a single time. V usage is TRBV5-5 and J usage is TRBJ2-2; 11 bases line up with TRBD2. The J segment lost 2 bases and the V segment lost 5 bases, leaving 5 bases of the junction unmatched. This CDR3 is 16 amino acids long. Germline V CDR1 and CDR2: SGHKS, YYEKEE (reference sequence). The CDR3 reads CASRKGLAENTGELFF. The CDR3 DNA sequence: TGTGCCAGCAGGAAGGGACTAGCGGAAAACACCGGGGAGCTGTTTTTT.

The chain is built from TRBV3-1 (or the pseudogene TRBV3-2) and TRBJ1-2; D is undetermined. Trimming shortened V by 1 base and J by 8 bases, and 8 bases separated the two germline ends. CDR1 is LGHDT, CDR2 YNNKEL, per germline (reference sequence). This CDR3 comprises 12 residues. The CDR3 sequence is CASSQGTRGYTF. The DNA of the CDR3 is TGTGCCAGCAGCCAAGGTACGAGGGGCTACACCTTC.

The chain has TRBV7-2 and TRBJ2-7, with 7 bases identical to TRBD1. Germline V gives CDR1 SGHTA, CDR2 FQGNSA. This CDR3 region has 14 residues. The J segment lost 2 bases and the V segment lost 2 bases, leaving 3 bases of the junction unmatched. The CDR3 DNA reads TGTGCCAGCAGCTTACAAACAGGGGCCTACGAGCAGTACTTC. This sequence encodes CASSLQTGAYEQYF. Full variable domain (remainder filled in from reference TRBV7-2 and TRBJ2-7): GAGVSQSPSNKVTEKGKDVELRCDPISGHTALYWYRQSLGQGLEFLIYFQGNSAPDKSGLPSDRFSAERTGGSVSTLTIQRTQQEDSAVYLCASSLQTGAYEQYFGPGTRLTVT.

The rearrangement uses TRBV30 and TRBJ2-7; the D gene is possibly TRBD2 (5 bases). Looked up from germline, CDR1 is GTSNPN and CDR2 is SVGIG (reference sequence). The CDR3 has 12 residues. For the CDR3, the DNA is TGTGCCAGGAGGAGGAATTCCTACGAGCAGTACGTC. This codes for CARRRNSYEQYV.

The J gene is TRBJ1-1, the V gene TRBV4-1, with D hard to call. The CDR3 length is 19 residues. The germline V gene has CDR1 MGHRA and CDR2 YSYEKL. Trimming removed 1 base from V and 0 bases from J, with 21 bases in between. The CDR3 DNA reads as TGCGCCAGCAGCCAAGGGTCCTTATTCGGCGAGGGCATGAACACTGAAGCTTTCTTT. As protein: CASSQGSLFGEGMNTEAFF.

This clone has just a few counts. The chain couples TRBV7-3 to TRBJ1-2, with 10 bases identical to TRBD1. The CDR3 is 14 amino acids. CDR1 is SGHTA and CDR2 is FQGTGA in the germline V gene. V trimming: 5 bases; J trimming: 7 bases; junction bases outside the gene matches: 7. CDR3 coding DNA: TGTGCCAGCAGCCCTGGACAGGGGGTGGCTGGCTACACCTTC. Its protein is CASSPGQGVAGYTF.

Details on this clone: At one end the junction does not follow the germline gene, possibly because of a read error. This chain uses TRBV7-9 with TRBJ2-3; 12 bases line up with TRBD2. Germline CDR1 is SEHNR and CDR2 is FQNEAQ (reference sequence). This CDR3 is 11 amino acids long. CDR3 nucleotides: TGTGCCAGCAGCCTAGCGGGGGGGCCACATTTT. It is translated as CASSLAGGPHF.

This clone was counted between two and nine times. The V gene is TRBV5-6, the J gene TRBJ1-1; D unresolved. This CDR3 region has 12 residues. Trimming left V 2 bases short and J 1 base short, with 3 bases between. In germline, CDR1 is SGHDT, CDR2 YYEEEE. Written as DNA, the CDR3 is TGTGCCAGCAGCTTCTGGAACACTGAAGCTTTCTTT. It specifies CASSFWNTEAFF.

The gene calls are TRBV4-1 and TRBJ2-3; D is perhaps TRBD1 (5 bases). The CDR3 consists of 17 residues. V lost 3 bases to trimming and J lost 0 bases, with 16 bases between them. Per germline, CDR1 MGHRA and CDR2 YSYEKL. CDR3: CASSHDLRGRSTDTQYF. Here the CDR3 DNA reads TGCGCCAGCAGCCACGACCTTAGGGGCAGGAGCACAGATACGCAGTATTTT.

This clone was recorded only once. The rearrangement uses TRBV23-1 and TRBJ1-6, with 9 bases aligning to TRBD1. TRBV23-1 is reported as an ORF; its role is uncertain. V shed 2 bases, J shed 9 bases, and the junction held 14 bases outside the gene matches. The CDR3 consists of 18 residues. CDR3 bases: TGCGCCAGCAGTCAACCCGGGCCCCGGGACAGGGCTAGTTCACCCCTCCACTTT. Amino acids: CASSQPGPRDRASSPLHF.

The chain uses TRBV9 and TRBJ2-7, with 14 nucleotides matching TRBD2. With 7 bases clipped from V and 6 bases from J, the junction kept 18 bases outside the gene matches. The germline gives CDR1 SGDLS, CDR2 YYNGEE. The CDR3 covers 18 residues. The CDR3 bases are TGTGCCAGCCTGGTAGTCAGGACTAGCGGGGGGAATGTAGGCGAGCAGTACTTC. Translation gives CASLVVRTSGGNVGEQYF.

The V call is TRBV12-3 or TRBV12-4, the J call TRBJ2-1; TRBD1 matches 10 bases. This CDR3 contains 13 residues. The junction had 2 bases not matched to a gene; V was cut back by 6 bases and J by 6 bases. CDR3 loop: CASRRTGGNEQFF. CDR3 bases: TGTGCCAGCAGGAGGACAGGGGGCAATGAGCAGTTCTTC.

The chain uses TRBV5-1 and TRBJ2-5; 8 bases align to TRBD2. CDR1 and CDR2 (germline): SGHRS, YFSETQ. The CDR3 sequence is 16 residues long. V lost 3 bases, J lost 1 base, and 8 bases stayed unmatched. The DNA of the CDR3 is TGCGCCAGCAGCTATCGGGGGGGCCCCCTCCAAGAGACCCAGTACTTC. Protein: CASSYRGGPLQETQYF.

The rearrangement uses TRBV4-1 and TRBJ2-5; D perhaps matches TRBD2 (7 bases). The ends were cut back, 0 bases at V and 5 bases at J, with 25 bases in the middle. This CDR3 has 19 amino acids. Germline values: CDR1 MGHRA, CDR2 YSYEKL. Here the CDR3 DNA reads TGCGCCAGCAGCCAAGATCCCCAACTTCAGGGAGGGGGGGCGGAGACCCAGTACTTC. As protein: CASSQDPQLQGGGAETQYF.

The chain is built from TRBV19 and TRBJ1-1, with D unresolved. Trimming cost V 2 bases and J 1 base, with 14 bases left between them. Germline V gene sequence: CDR1 LNHDA, CDR2 SQIVND (reference sequence). This CDR3 has 16 amino acids. As DNA, the CDR3 is TGTGCCAGTAGTATAAGCGGACGCCTCCAGAACACTGAAGCTTTCTTT. Its protein product is CASSISGRLQNTEAFF.